The clone carrying this T cell receptor beta chain showed up just a few times. The ends lost 10 bases at V and 5 bases at J; junction bases unmatched: 9. Looked up from germline, CDR1 is LNHDA and CDR2 is SQIVND (reference sequence). The CDR3 totals 16 residues. This sample is drawn from a study of identical twins. TCRdb recomputed calls from the 5' RACE reads with MiXCR, one row per CDR3 protein. The table records some 760,000 distinct CDR3 sequences, roughly 20% of them present only once. This same sample was also taken into another study, of T cells expressing NK-cell markers. In that study: CD3+CD56+NKG2C+, CD3+CD56+NKG2C- and CD3+CD56-NKG2C+ T cells, once sorted, supplied the TCR beta repertoires. Seven of eight sequenced donors tested HCMV-seropositive; one tested seronegative. Where several donors were concerned, these clonotypes also led the CD3+CD56-NKG2C+ fraction.

The chain joins TRBV19 to TRBJ2-1; 15 bases map to TRBD2. This receptor was identified in a woman under 30 in good health. Sequencing input: PBMCs. CDR3 DNA sequence: TGTGCCACTAAGGGACTAGCGGGGGGCTCGAACAATGAGCAGTTCTTC. Residues: CATKGLAGGSNNEQFF.